The entry that follows covers one TCR beta chain sequence. The sample belongs to a study of OX40 agonist ivuxolimab in advanced cancers. Sequenced by immunoSEQ multiplex PCR; TCRdb stores in-frame clones only, minus some. The sample has 60,000 to 85,000 clones; about 93% are singletons. The CDR3 extends over 15 amino acids. Per germline, CDR1 SGHDT and CDR2 YYEEEE. Trimming removed 4 bases from V and 2 bases from J; junction bases left unmatched: 3. This TCR was recovered from an adult with an advanced solid tumor such as melanoma, head and neck, liver or kidney cancer. The chain employs TRBV5-6 and TRBJ2-1, with 10 bases identical to TRBD2. The sequencing here drew on CD4+ or CD8+ T cells sorted from blood, taken in a trial of the OX40 agonist ivuxolimab. CDR3 bases: TGTGCCAGCAGCCCTAGCGGGAGAGCCTACAATGAGCAGTTCTTC. Encoded protein: CASSPSGRAYNEQFF.